This T cell receptor (beta chain) emerged from a study of T-cell memory formation after mild COVID-19. Remarks on this clonotype: Its antigen is unknown.

The study's findings and limits: Among clones peaking at day 37 in the second wave, SARS-CoV-2 specificity remained unconfirmed. Clones shrinking from day 15 to 85 showed even CD4/CD8 mixes; later expanders tilted CD4+. The finding that pre-infection memory included some responding clones suggested that cross-reactive memory joined.

MiXCR, applied by TCRdb to the 5' RACE reads, yields one record per CDR3 protein. Of about 200,000 distinct CDR3 sequences in the sample, around 8.8% were seen once. CDR3 length: 14 amino acids. Trimming shortened V by 1 base and J by 7 bases, and 11 bases separated the two germline ends. Looked up from germline, CDR1 is LNHNV and CDR2 is YYDKDF (reference sequence). The clonotype was recovered from a man between 18 and 29 years old who had mild COVID-19 (a few samples of this study predate the infection). Cell type and time point are not known. Sequencing was carried out using PBMCs or a T cell subset sorted from them (not recorded which). This sequence joins TRBV15 and TRBJ2-1; D might be TRBD2 (6 bases). CDR3: CATSRASGGNEQFF. DNA for the CDR3: TGTGCCACCAGCAGAGCATCCGGGGGAAATGAGCAGTTCTTC.